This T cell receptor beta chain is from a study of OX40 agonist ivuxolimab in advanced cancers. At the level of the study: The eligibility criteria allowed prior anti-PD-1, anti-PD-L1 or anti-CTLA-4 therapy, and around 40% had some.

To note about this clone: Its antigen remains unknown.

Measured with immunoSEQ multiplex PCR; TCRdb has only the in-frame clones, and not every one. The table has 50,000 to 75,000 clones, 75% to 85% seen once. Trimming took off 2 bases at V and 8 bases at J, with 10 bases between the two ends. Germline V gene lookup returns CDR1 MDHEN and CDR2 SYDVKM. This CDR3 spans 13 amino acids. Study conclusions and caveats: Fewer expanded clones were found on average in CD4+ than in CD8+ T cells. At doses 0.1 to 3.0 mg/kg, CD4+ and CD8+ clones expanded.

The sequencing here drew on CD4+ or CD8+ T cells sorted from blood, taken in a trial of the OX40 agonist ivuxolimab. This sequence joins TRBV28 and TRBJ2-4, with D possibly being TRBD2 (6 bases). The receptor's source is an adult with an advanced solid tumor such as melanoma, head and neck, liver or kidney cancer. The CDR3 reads CASSLDRRDIQYF. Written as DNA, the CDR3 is TGTGCCAGCAGTTTAGATAGGAGGGACATTCAGTACTTC.